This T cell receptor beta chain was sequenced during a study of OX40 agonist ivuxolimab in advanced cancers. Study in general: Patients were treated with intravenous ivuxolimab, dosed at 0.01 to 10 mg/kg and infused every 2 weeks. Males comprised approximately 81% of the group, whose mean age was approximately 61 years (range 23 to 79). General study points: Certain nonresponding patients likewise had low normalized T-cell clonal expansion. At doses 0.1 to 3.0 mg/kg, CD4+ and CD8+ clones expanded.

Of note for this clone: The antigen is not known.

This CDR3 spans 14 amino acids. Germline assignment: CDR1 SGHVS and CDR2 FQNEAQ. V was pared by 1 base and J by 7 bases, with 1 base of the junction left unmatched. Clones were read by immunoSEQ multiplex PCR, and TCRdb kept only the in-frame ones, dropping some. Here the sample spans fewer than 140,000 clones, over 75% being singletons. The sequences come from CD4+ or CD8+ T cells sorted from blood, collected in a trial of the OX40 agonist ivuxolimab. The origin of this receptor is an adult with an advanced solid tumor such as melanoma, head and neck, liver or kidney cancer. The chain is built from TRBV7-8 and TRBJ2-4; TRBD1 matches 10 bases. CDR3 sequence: CASSLGTGGNIQYF. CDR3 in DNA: TGTGCCAGCAGCTTAGGGACAGGGGGGAACATTCAGTACTTC.